Listed below are T cell receptor beta chains from one sample, sequenced in a study of T cell responses to AZD1222 COVID-19 vaccine. Libraries were prepared by immunoSEQ multiplex PCR; TCRdb keeps only in-frame clonotypes and omits some of them. The repertoire has over 100,000 clones, approximately 90% of them found once; the top ten carry over 15%. Sequencing used peripheral blood, obtained on day 0 of AZD1222 vaccination. The source is an adult in good health. Both conserved end residues are part of each CDR3. The order of the fields is J gene, CDR3 length, D gene, V gene, clone size, CDR3 DNA, CDR3 protein. D genes are given only for firm matches. Rows may omit the clone size; those that give it use once, few, many or a size class.

TRBJ2-2	15	TRBD1	TRBV4-3	NA	TGCGCCAGCAGCCAAGAGGGACAGATTACCGGGGAGCTGTTTTTT	CASSQEGQITGELFF
TRBJ1-1	12	NA	TRBV5-1	NA	TGCGCCAGCAGCTTGGGGCACGCCGGGACTTTCTTT	CASSLGHAGTFF
TRBJ1-4	13	NA	TRBV28	NA	TGTGCCAGCAGCCCAACCCCAGATGAAAAACTGTTTTTT	CASSPTPDEKLFF
TRBJ1-1	13	TRBD1	TRBV6-5	once	TGTGCCAGCAGCGCAGGGGGCGGCACTGAAGCTTTCTTT	CASSAGGGTEAFF
TRBJ1-3	10	NA	TRBV12-3/TRBV12-4	few	TGTGCCAGCAGTCACCGGGCCTTATATTTT	CASSHRALYF
TRBJ1-5	16	NA	TRBV4-2	NA	TGTGCCAGCAGCCAAGGTGGCCGGGAGGGCAATCAGCCCCAGCATTTT	CASSQGGREGNQPQHF
TRBJ1-1	14	NA	TRBV5-1	NA	TGCGCCAGCAGCTTGGCTGGGTCGAACACTGAAGCTTTCTTT	CASSLAGSNTEAFF
TRBJ1-4	14	NA	TRBV5-6	NA	TGTGCCAGCACGGTAGGAGACATCAATGAAAAACTGTTTTTT	CASTVGDINEKLFF
TRBJ1-5	14	NA	TRBV9	NA	TGTGCCAGCAGCGCAGGACAGCATAATCAGCCCCAGCATTTT	CASSAGQHNQPQHF
TRBJ1-2	15	TRBD1	TRBV5-1	NA	TGCGCCAGCAGGGAAGGGACAGGGGGGAACTATGGCTACACCTTC	CASREGTGGNYGYTF
TRBJ2-3	14	NA	TRBV10-3	NA	TGTGCCACCTCTCGGGCGGGGTTCACAGATACGCAGTATTTT	CATSRAGFTDTQYF
TRBJ1-2	11	NA	TRBV19	NA	TGTGCCAGTATTGACAGGATGTATTCGGCCTTC	CASIDRMYSAF
TRBJ2-7	11	NA	TRBV10-2	NA	TGCGCCAGCAGTGAGTCGTACGAGCAGTACTTC	CASSESYEQYF
TRBJ1-2	13	TRBD1	TRBV6-5	NA	TGTGCCAGCAGAGACCAGGGACAGTATGGCTACACCTTC	CASRDQGQYGYTF
TRBJ2-7	17	TRBD2	TRBV7-8	NA	TGTGCCAGCAGCTCTAGCGGGGGGCCCTCATCGTCCTACGAGCAGTACTTC	CASSSSGGPSSSYEQYF
TRBJ2-7	14	NA	TRBV7-2	NA	TGTGCCAGCAGCCCCCAAGCGAACTCCTACGAGCAGTACTTC	CASSPQANSYEQYF
TRBJ1-5	16	TRBD1	TRBV7-2	NA	TGTGCCAGCAGCGACGTAGGGGGCCCAAGCAATCAGCCCCAGCATTTT	CASSDVGGPSNQPQHF